The clone carrying this T cell receptor (beta chain) has ten or more counts. What it recognizes is unknown. V was pared by 3 bases and J by 4 bases, with 13 bases of the junction left unmatched. CDR1 is DFQATT and CDR2 is SNEGSKA in the germline V gene (reference sequence). The CDR3 has 16 residues. Quantitative 5'-RACE with molecular barcodes produced the TCR beta libraries. One entry per CDR3 protein, called by TCRdb with MiXCR from the 5' RACE reads. The table records just under 95,000 distinct CDR3 sequences, around 9.4% of them present only once. This entry is derived from a study of CD8 T cells in ankylosing spondylitis. Study-wide results and caveats: What appeared characteristic of ankylosing spondylitis blood was a TCR beta motif of eight highly homologous variants. According to the report, clones linked to the disease were significantly enriched in matched synovial fluid samples taken from ankylosing spondylitis patients. As for the disease-linked clones, they showed a CD8+ phenotype and occurred at relatively low frequencies in peripheral blood.

The chain employs TRBV20-1 and TRBJ1-2; 8 bases align to TRBD1. The sequence came from a male donor with ankylosing spondylitis or in good health (not recorded which). Material: blood, either unsorted or a sorted T cell fraction (not recorded which). The CDR3 DNA reads TGCAGTGCTAGCCCCAATCGACAGGGGATTTCCTATGGCTACACCTTC. Protein: CSASPNRQGISYGYTF.